Listed below are T cell receptor beta chains from one sample, sequenced in a study of regulatory T cells in long-lasting Graves disease. TCRdb analysed the multiplex PCR reads with MiXCR anew, one entry per CDR3 protein. The data show over 650,000 distinct CDR3 sequences, around 30% seen once. The input for sequencing was peripheral blood mononuclear cells (PBMCs), taken when the disease was refractory, from a patient treated with antithyroid drugs. These TCRs come from a female donor with Graves disease. CDR3s include the opening cysteine and the closing phenylalanine or tryptophan. A D gene is named only where the DNA matches it firmly. Clone sizes are given selectively: once, few, many, or a class where the clone is expanded.

V gene: TRBV28; J gene: TRBJ1-4; D gene: TRBD1; clone size: few; CDR3 protein: CASGSGGVGHNEKLFF; CDR3 DNA: TGTGCCAGTGGGTCAGGGGGCGTAGGACATAATGAAAAACTGTTTTTT
V gene: TRBV5-1; J gene: TRBJ1-6; D gene: TRBD1; clone size: NA; CDR3 protein: CASSPSLTGSRHF; CDR3 DNA: TGCGCCAGCAGCCCTTCCCTGACAGGGAGTCGTCACTTT
V gene: TRBV25-1; J gene: TRBJ2-5; D gene: NA; clone size: NA; CDR3 protein: CASSSLRGEETQYF; CDR3 DNA: TGTGCCAGCAGTTCCCTGAGGGGAGAAGAGACCCAGTACTTC
V gene: TRBV7-9; J gene: TRBJ2-5; D gene: NA; clone size: few; CDR3 protein: CASSDRGLGETQYF; CDR3 DNA: TGTGCCAGCAGCGATAGGGGCTTGGGGGAGACCCAGTACTTC
V gene: TRBV6-5; J gene: TRBJ1-4; D gene: NA; clone size: many; CDR3 protein: CASSYGGTNEKLFF; CDR3 DNA: TGTGCCAGCAGTTACGGGGGAACTAATGAAAAACTGTTTTTT
V gene: TRBV11-2; J gene: TRBJ2-2; D gene: TRBD1; clone size: NA; CDR3 protein: CASSLDGQGSANTGELFF; CDR3 DNA: TGTGCCAGCAGCTTAGACGGACAGGGTAGCGCGAACACCGGGGAGCTGTTTTTT
V gene: TRBV29-1; J gene: TRBJ1-1; D gene: TRBD1; clone size: once; CDR3 protein: CSVGTGGSINTEAFF; CDR3 DNA: TGCAGCGTTGGGACAGGGGGTAGCATCAACACTGAAGCTTTCTTT
V gene: TRBV6-1; J gene: TRBJ1-5; D gene: TRBD1; clone size: few; CDR3 protein: CASRRQGTGNQPQHF; CDR3 DNA: TGTGCCAGCAGAAGACAGGGGACAGGCAATCAGCCCCAGCATTTT
V gene: TRBV10-2; J gene: TRBJ2-5; D gene: NA; clone size: NA; CDR3 protein: CASSGRGAETQYF; CDR3 DNA: TGCGCCAGCAGTGGACGGGGCGCCGAGACCCAGTACTTC
V gene: TRBV5-1; J gene: TRBJ2-7; D gene: NA; clone size: few; CDR3 protein: CASSLSRGTGHEQYF; CDR3 DNA: TGCGCCAGCAGCTTAAGTAGAGGAACCGGCCACGAGCAGTACTTC
V gene: TRBV20-1; J gene: TRBJ2-7; D gene: NA; clone size: NA; CDR3 protein: CSASTIRDTAYEQYF; CDR3 DNA: TGCAGTGCAAGCACAATCCGGGACACCGCCTACGAGCAGTACTTC
V gene: TRBV7-2; J gene: TRBJ1-5; D gene: NA; clone size: few; CDR3 protein: CASSLIRGENQPQHF; CDR3 DNA: TGTGCCAGCAGCTTAATTAGGGGTGAGAATCAGCCCCAGCATTTT
V gene: TRBV29-1; J gene: TRBJ1-5; D gene: NA; clone size: NA; CDR3 protein: CSVEEGNSNQPQHF; CDR3 DNA: TGCAGCGTTGAAGAGGGGAATAGCAATCAGCCCCAGCATTTT
V gene: TRBV6-1; J gene: TRBJ1-5; D gene: TRBD1; clone size: few; CDR3 protein: CASSTSTGAKRPQHF; CDR3 DNA: TGTGCCAGCAGCACCTCGACAGGGGCCAAGAGGCCCCAGCATTTT
V gene: TRBV6-1; J gene: TRBJ1-1; D gene: NA; clone size: few; CDR3 protein: CASSYLGRTEAFF; CDR3 DNA: TGTGCCAGCAGTTATCTTGGCCGCACTGAAGCTTTCTTT
V gene: TRBV7-6; J gene: TRBJ1-1; D gene: NA; clone size: few; CDR3 protein: CASSAGGAHTEAFF; CDR3 DNA: TGTGCCAGCAGCGCTGGGGGAGCGCACACTGAAGCTTTCTTT
V gene: TRBV28; J gene: TRBJ1-2; D gene: NA; clone size: many; CDR3 protein: CASRTLEGMDYTF; CDR3 DNA: TGTGCCAGCAGAACACTCGAGGGCATGGACTACACCTTC
V gene: TRBV29-1; J gene: TRBJ2-7; D gene: NA; clone size: NA; CDR3 protein: CSVGNNEQYF; CDR3 DNA: TGCAGCGTGGGCAATAACGAGCAGTACTTC
V gene: TRBV7-9; J gene: TRBJ1-2; D gene: TRBD1; clone size: NA; CDR3 protein: CASSEGGRVKGYTF; CDR3 DNA: TGTGCCAGCAGCGAAGGGGGCAGGGTCAAAGGCTACACCTTC
V gene: TRBV6-5; J gene: TRBJ1-2; D gene: TRBD1; clone size: few; CDR3 protein: CASSYSLPGQNYGYTF; CDR3 DNA: TGTGCCAGCAGTTACTCGCTTCCGGGACAGAACTATGGCTACACCTTC
V gene: TRBV10-3; J gene: TRBJ2-3; D gene: NA; clone size: few; CDR3 protein: CAISGGFTDTQYF; CDR3 DNA: TGTGCCATCAGTGGGGGTTTCACAGATACGCAGTATTTT
V gene: TRBV25-1; J gene: TRBJ1-1; D gene: NA; clone size: NA; CDR3 protein: CASSELGGRPEAFF; CDR3 DNA: TGTGCCAGCAGTGAATTGGGGGGGAGGCCTGAAGCTTTCTTT
V gene: TRBV20-1; J gene: TRBJ1-5; D gene: NA; clone size: few; CDR3 protein: CSAHGGTDNQPQHF; CDR3 DNA: TGCAGTGCCCATGGGGGAACAGACAATCAGCCCCAGCATTTT
V gene: TRBV6-4; J gene: TRBJ1-2; D gene: TRBD1; clone size: NA; CDR3 protein: CASSDSTGGGYTF; CDR3 DNA: TGTGCCAGCAGTGACTCAACAGGGGGCGGCTACACCTTC